This TCR beta chain was found in a study of T cell responses to AZD1222 COVID-19 vaccine. The study's findings and limits: Scientists sampled the repertoires only once the peak T cell response had passed. Clonal diversity was possibly underestimated, and the donors were mostly white British, with more females. Increases in Spike-specific TCR breadth and depth were seen after two AZD1222 doses.

The analysis combined second doses at about 4 or about 12 weeks. Of note for this clone: Its antigen is unknown.

The table came from immunoSEQ multiplex PCR; TCRdb's copy has only in-frame clones and leaves some out. The repertoire includes 150,000 to 200,000 clones, around 90% of them detected once, and 11% sits in the top ten. Source: peripheral blood, taken 28 days after the second AZD1222 dose. The source of this sequence is an adult who received the AZD1222 COVID-19 vaccine.

The CDR3 sequence: CASSLSLPSGGASTDTQYF. Here the CDR3 DNA reads TGTGCCAGCAGTTTATCGCTCCCTAGCGGGGGGGCTAGCACAGATACGCAGTATTTT. The V call is TRBV27, the J call TRBJ2-3; 12 bases match TRBD2. V shed 0 bases, J shed 0 bases, and the junction held 7 bases outside the gene matches. CDR3 size: 19 residues. The germline CDR1 and CDR2 sequences are MNHEY and SMNVEV (reference sequence).